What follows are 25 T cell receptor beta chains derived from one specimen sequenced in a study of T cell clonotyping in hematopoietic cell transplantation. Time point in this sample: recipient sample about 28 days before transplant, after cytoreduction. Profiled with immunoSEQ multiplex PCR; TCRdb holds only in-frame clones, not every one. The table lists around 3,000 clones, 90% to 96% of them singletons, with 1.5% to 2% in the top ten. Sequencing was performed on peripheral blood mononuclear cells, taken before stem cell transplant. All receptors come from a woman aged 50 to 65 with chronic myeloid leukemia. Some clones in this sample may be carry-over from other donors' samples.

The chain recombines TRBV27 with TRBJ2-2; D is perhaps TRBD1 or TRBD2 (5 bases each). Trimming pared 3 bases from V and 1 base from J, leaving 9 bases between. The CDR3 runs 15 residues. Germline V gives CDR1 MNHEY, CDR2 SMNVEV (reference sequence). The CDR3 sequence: CASSLSGGNTGELFF. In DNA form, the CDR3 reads TGTGCCAGCAGTTTGAGTGGGGGGAACACCGGGGAGCTGTTTTTT.

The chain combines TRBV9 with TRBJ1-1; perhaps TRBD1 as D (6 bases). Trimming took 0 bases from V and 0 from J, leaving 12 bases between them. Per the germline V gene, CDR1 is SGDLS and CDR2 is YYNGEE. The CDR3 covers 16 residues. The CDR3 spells CASSVDLGTMNTEAFF. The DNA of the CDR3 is TGTGCCAGCAGCGTAGATTTAGGGACAATGAACACTGAAGCTTTCTTT.

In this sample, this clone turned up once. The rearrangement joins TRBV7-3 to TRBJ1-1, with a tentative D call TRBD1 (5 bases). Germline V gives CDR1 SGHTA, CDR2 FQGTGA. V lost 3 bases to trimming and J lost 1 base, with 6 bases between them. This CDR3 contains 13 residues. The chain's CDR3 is CASSFQGNTEAFF. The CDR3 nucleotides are TGTGCCAGCAGCTTTCAGGGGAACACTGAAGCTTTCTTT. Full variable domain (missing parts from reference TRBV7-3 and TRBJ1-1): GAGVSQTPSNKVTEKGKYVELRCDPISGHTALYWYRQSLGQGPEFLIYFQGTGAADDSGLPNDRFFAVRPEGSVSTLKIQRTERGDSAVYLCASSFQGNTEAFFGQGTRLTVV.

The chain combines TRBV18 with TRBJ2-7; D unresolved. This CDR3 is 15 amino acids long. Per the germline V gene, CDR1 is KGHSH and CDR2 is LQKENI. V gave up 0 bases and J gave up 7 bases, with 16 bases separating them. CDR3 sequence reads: CASSPPSAGSEEQYF. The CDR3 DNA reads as TGTGCCAGCTCACCACCGAGCGCAGGATCAGAGGAGCAGTACTTC. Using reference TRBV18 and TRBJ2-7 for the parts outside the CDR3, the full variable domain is NAGVMQNPRHLVRRRGQEARLRCSPMKGHSHVYWYRQLPEEGLKFMVYLQKENIIDESGMPKERFSAEFPKEGPSILRIQQVVRGDSAAYFCASSPPSAGSEEQYFGPGTRLTVT.

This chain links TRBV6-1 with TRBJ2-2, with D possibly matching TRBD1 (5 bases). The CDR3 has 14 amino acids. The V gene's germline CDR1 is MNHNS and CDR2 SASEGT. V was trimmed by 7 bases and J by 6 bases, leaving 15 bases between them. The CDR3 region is CASNGRVYAGELFF. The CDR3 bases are TGTGCCAGCAATGGCAGGGTGTACGCCGGGGAGCTGTTTTTT.

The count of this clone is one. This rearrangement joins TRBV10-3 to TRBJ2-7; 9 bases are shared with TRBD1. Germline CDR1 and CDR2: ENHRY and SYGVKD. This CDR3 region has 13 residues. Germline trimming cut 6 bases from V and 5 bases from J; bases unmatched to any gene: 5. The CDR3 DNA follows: TGTGCCATCAGGGGGGGACAGGGAAACGAGCAGTACTTC. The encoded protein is CAIRGGQGNEQYF.

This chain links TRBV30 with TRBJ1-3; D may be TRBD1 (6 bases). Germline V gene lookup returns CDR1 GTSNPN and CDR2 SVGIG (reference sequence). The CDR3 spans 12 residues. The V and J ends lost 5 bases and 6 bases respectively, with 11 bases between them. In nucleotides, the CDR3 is TGTGCCTGGCAGGGGTTAGCAAACACCATATATTTT. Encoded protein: CAWQGLANTIYF.

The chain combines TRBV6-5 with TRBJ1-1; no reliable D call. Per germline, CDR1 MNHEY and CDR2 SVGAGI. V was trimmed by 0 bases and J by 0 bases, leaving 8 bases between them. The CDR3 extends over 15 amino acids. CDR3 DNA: TGTGCCAGCAGTTACTCGGCCGGGCTGAACACTGAAGCTTTCTTT. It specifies CASSYSAGLNTEAFF.

The CDR3 protein is CASKRGGGIGEQYF. CDR3 sequence (DNA): TGCGCCTCCAAGAGGGGAGGGGGCATAGGCGAGCAGTACTTC. The chain is built from TRBV4-1 and TRBJ2-7, with D perhaps given as TRBD1 or TRBD2 (7 bases each). CDR1 and CDR2 (germline): MGHRA, YSYEKL. The CDR3 length is 14 residues. Deletions cut 11 bases from V and 6 bases from J, with 23 bases between.

For the CDR3, the DNA is TGTGCCAGTAGTGCCCTAGCGGGGGGTTCCGACGAGCAGTACTTC. Translated, it gives CASSALAGGSDEQYF. The chain links TRBV19 to TRBJ2-7; 11 bases agree with TRBD2. Losses at the gene ends were 5 bases for V and 5 bases for J; bases not matched to a gene: 8. The CDR3 length is 15 residues. Germline V gene data show CDR1 as LNHDA and CDR2 as SQIVND (reference sequence).

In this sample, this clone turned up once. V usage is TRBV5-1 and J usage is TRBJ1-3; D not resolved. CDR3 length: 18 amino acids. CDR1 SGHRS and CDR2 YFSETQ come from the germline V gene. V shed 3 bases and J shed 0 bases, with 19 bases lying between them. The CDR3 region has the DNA TGCGCCAGCAGCTACAGCCGGAGCAGCGAGGCCTCTGGAAACACCATATATTTT. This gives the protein CASSYSRSSEASGNTIYF.

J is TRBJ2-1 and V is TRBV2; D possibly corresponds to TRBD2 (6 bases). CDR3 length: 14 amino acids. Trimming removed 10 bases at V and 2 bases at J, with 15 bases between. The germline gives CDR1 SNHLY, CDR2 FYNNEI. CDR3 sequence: CAILASGTYNEQFF. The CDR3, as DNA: TGTGCCATACTAGCTTCAGGAACCTACAATGAGCAGTTCTTC.

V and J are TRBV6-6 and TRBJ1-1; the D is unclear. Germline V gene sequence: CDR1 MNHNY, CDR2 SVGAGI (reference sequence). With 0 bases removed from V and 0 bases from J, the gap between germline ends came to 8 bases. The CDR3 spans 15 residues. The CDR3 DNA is TGTGCCAGCAGTTACTCTCACAGACTGAACACTGAAGCTTTCTTT. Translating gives CASSYSHRLNTEAFF.

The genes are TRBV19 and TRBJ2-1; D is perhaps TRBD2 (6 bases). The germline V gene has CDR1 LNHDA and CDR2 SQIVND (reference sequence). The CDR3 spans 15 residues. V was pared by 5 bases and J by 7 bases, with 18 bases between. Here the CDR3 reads CASSLGHMAGNEQFF. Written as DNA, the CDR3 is TGTGCCAGTAGTTTGGGGCACATGGCGGGGAATGAGCAGTTCTTC.

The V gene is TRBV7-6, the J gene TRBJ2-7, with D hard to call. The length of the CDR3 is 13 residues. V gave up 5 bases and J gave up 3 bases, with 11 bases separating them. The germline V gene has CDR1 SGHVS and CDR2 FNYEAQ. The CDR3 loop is CASSPGPNYEQYF. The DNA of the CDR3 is TGTGCCAGCAGCCCCGGGCCGAACTACGAGCAGTACTTC.

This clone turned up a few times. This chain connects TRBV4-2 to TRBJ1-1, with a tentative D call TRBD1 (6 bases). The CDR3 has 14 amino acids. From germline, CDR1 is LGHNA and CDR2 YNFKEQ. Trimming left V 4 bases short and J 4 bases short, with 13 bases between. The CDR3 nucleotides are TGTGCCAGCAGCCCCCCCGAGGGGGGCACTGAAGCTTTCTTT. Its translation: CASSPPEGGTEAFF.

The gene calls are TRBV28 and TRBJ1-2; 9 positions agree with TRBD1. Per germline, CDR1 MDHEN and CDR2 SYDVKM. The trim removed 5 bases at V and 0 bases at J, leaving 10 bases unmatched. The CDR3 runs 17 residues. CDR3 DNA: TGTGCCAGCAGTCCACCGGACAGGGGCTATACTAACTATGGCTACACCTTC. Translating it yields CASSPPDRGYTNYGYTF.

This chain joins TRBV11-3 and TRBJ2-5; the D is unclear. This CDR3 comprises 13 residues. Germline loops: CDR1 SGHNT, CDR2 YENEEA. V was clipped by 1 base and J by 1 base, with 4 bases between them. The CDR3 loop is CASSLAVQETQYF. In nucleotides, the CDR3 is TGTGCCAGCAGCTTAGCGGTCCAAGAGACCCAGTACTTC.

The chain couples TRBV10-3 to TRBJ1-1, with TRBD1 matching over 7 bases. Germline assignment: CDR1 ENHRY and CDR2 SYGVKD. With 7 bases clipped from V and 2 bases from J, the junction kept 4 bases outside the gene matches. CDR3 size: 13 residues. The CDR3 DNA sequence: TGTGCCATCATGGGGACAGCCAACACTGAAGCTTTCTTT. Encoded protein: CAIMGTANTEAFF.

CDR3 sequence: CASSSNLFGKKNEQYF. The CDR3 bases are TGTGCCAGCAGCTCCAACCTTTTCGGTAAGAAAAACGAGCAGTACTTC. The chain carries TRBV7-9 and TRBJ2-7; D not certain. The CDR3 spans 16 residues. Germline CDR1 reads SEHNR; CDR2 reads FQNEAQ (reference sequence). The V gene lost 4 bases and the J gene lost 5 bases, with 21 bases spanning the gap.

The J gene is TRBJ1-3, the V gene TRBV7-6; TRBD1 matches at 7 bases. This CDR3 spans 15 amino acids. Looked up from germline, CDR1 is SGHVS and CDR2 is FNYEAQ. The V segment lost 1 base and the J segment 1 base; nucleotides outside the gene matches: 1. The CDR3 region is CASSLETGSGNTIYF. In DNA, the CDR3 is TGTGCCAGCAGCTTAGAGACAGGGTCTGGAAACACCATATATTTT.

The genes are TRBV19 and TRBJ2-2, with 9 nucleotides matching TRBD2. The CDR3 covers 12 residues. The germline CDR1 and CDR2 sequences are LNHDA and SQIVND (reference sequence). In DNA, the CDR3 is TGTTCTACTAGCGGGTACACCGGGGAGCTGTTTTTT. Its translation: CSTSGYTGELFF.

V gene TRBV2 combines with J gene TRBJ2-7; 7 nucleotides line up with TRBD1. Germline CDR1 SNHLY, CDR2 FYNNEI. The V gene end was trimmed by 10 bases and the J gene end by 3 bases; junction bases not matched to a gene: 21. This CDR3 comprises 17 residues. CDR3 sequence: CATLTPIPGQIFYEQYF. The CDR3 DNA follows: TGTGCCACCCTTACTCCCATCCCGGGACAGATTTTCTACGAGCAGTACTTC.

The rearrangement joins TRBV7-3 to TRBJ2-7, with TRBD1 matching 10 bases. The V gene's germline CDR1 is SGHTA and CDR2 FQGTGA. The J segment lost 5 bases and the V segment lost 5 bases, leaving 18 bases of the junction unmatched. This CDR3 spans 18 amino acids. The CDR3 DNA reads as TGTGCCAGCAGCCGCGGGACAGGGGTGATCGGCGTGGGGAACGAGCAGTACTTC. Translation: CASSRGTGVIGVGNEQYF.

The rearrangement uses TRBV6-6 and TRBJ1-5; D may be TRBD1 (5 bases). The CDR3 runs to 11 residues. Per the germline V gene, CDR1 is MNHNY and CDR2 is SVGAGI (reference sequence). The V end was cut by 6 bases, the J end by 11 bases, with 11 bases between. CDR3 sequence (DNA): TGTGCCAGCAGCCCCGGGACGACCCAGCATTTT. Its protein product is CASSPGTTQHF.